Shown below are 17 T cell receptor beta chains from a single sample sequenced in a study of human T cells and chemical hapten exposure (dated by TCRdb to the early 2020s). The library was produced with RACE. TCRdb shows the sequencer as NextSeq 500. In TCRdb, the public reads were trimmed at Q25 with fastp and aligned with MiXCR, with productive beta chains retained. Every distinct CDR3 protein forms one entry, paired with its most common genes and DNA. The sample table records 180,000 or so distinct CDR3 sequences; more than 14% of these occur just once. The ten top clones hold around 1.7% of the sample. The sample's time point label, decoded: patch test 1, 2 weeks after DPC sensitization. The treatment or condition tag for this specimen amounts to: therapeutic diphenylcyclopropenone sensitization with weekly scalp DPC. Sequenced material: whole blood, taken in connection with sensitization to the hapten diphenylcyclopropenone (DPC). These receptors originate from a woman aged 25 to 45 with alopecia areata. Some clones in this sample may be carry-over from other donors' samples.

The genes are TRBV6-5 and TRBJ1-1, with D possibly TRBD1 on 5 matching bases. Germline values: CDR1 MNHEY, CDR2 SVGAGI. V lost 7 bases to trimming and J lost 1 base, with 16 bases between them. The CDR3 consists of 15 residues. The CDR3: CASKPGLLENTEAFF. The DNA for the CDR3 is TGTGCCAGCAAACCGGGACTCCTAGAGAACACTGAAGCTTTCTTT.

With respect to this clonotype: Compared with germline, one end of the junction differs, possibly owing to a read error. This chain joins TRBV19 and TRBJ1-5; D gene unclear. CDR3 length equals 16 residues. Germline V gene sequence: CDR1 LNHDA, CDR2 SQIVND (reference sequence). DNA of the CDR3: TGTGCCAGTAGTGTAGACCCTCCGGCCGCGAAACAGCCCCAGCATTTT. Translated: CASSVDPPAAKQPQHF.

The J gene is TRBJ2-5, the V gene TRBV20-1, with a weak D call TRBD1 (6 bases). In germline, CDR1 is DFQATT, CDR2 SNEGSKA (reference sequence). The CDR3 sequence is 13 residues long. V lost 2 bases, J lost 3 bases, and 10 bases lay in between. CDR3 sequence (DNA): TGCAGTGCTAGACCAGGGGAAGAAGAGACCCAGTACTTC. Its translation: CSARPGEEETQYF.

This sequence joins TRBV28 and TRBJ1-1; D might be TRBD1 (6 bases). There are 14 residues in the CDR3. V was trimmed by 0 bases and J by 1 base, leaving 6 bases between them. Germline loops: CDR1 MDHEN, CDR2 SYDVKM. CDR3 sequence (DNA): TGTGCCAGCAGTTTATGGGACAGGAACACTGAAGCTTTCTTT. This codes for CASSLWDRNTEAFF.

This clonotype was detected many times. The V and J genes are TRBV28 and TRBJ1-2; maybe TRBD1 (6 bases). CDR1 is MDHEN, CDR2 SYDVKM, per germline. Deletions cut 6 bases from V and 0 bases from J, with 17 bases between. The CDR3 consists of 16 residues. Here the CDR3 DNA reads TGTGCCAGCAGATTTACTCTCCGACAGGCTAACTATGGCTACACCTTC. It translates to CASRFTLRQANYGYTF.

This clonotype was seen a handful of times. The rearrangement joins TRBV29-1 to TRBJ2-3; TRBD2 agrees at 7 bases. From germline, CDR1 is SQVTM and CDR2 ANQGSEA. V lost 5 bases and J lost 0; bases outside the gene matches: 8. CDR3 length: 15 residues. The DNA for the CDR3 is TGCAGCGTTCATCGAGGACTAGGTAGCACAGATACGCAGTATTTT. Amino acids: CSVHRGLGSTDTQYF.

This clonotype was seen more than once but under ten times. The chain carries TRBV9 and TRBJ2-3; no clear D gene. V was cut by 2 bases and J by 3 bases, with 13 bases left in between. The CDR3 runs 15 residues. CDR1 SGDLS and CDR2 YYNGEE come from the germline V gene. CDR3 DNA sequence: TGTGCCAGCAGCGTGGGGTGGATGGGAACAGATACGCAGTATTTT. Encoded protein: CASSVGWMGTDTQYF.

This clonotype has ten or more counts. V usage is TRBV28 and J usage is TRBJ2-7; 8 nucleotides agree with TRBD1. V was pared by 6 bases and J by 3 bases, with 7 bases of the junction left unmatched. The CDR3 runs to 14 residues. Germline CDR1 and CDR2: MDHEN and SYDVKM. For the CDR3, the DNA is TGTGCCAGCAGATCGACAGGGGCCCGCTACGAGCAGTACTTC. Its protein product is CASRSTGARYEQYF.

This clonotype was seen repeatedly, ten times or more. This CDR3 reads CASSDRGQETQYF. CDR3 DNA sequence: TGTGCCAGCAGCGACAGGGGTCAGGAGACCCAGTACTTC. This rearrangement joins TRBV12-3 or TRBV12-4 to TRBJ2-5, with TRBD1 identical over 8 bases. V lost 6 bases to trimming and J lost 5 bases; unmatched junction nucleotides: 5. The CDR3 contains 13 residues.

Ten or more counts support this clonotype. The chain joins TRBV24-1 to TRBJ2-5; 7 bases agree with TRBD1. The CDR3 consists of 15 residues. CDR1 KGHDR and CDR2 SFDVKD come from the germline V gene. J was trimmed by 2 bases and V by 3 bases; bases with no gene match: 5. The CDR3 loop is CATSDSRDRQETQYF. The CDR3 nucleotides are TGTGCCACCAGTGATAGCCGGGACAGACAAGAGACCCAGTACTTC.

V and J are TRBV6-2 or TRBV6-3 and TRBJ1-1; D perhaps matches TRBD1 (6 bases). This CDR3 contains 15 residues. Germline CDR1 MNHEY, CDR2 SVGEGT. Trimming removed 7 bases from V and 7 bases from J, with 22 bases in between. The DNA of the CDR3 is TGTGCCAGCACCACCGAGGACAGTTGGGGGGGTGAAGCTTTCTTT. Its protein product is CASTTEDSWGGEAFF.

The CDR3 spells CASQLETGGYEQYF. The CDR3 DNA reads TGTGCCAGCCAACTCGAGACAGGGGGCTACGAGCAGTACTTC. The V and J genes are TRBV2 and TRBJ2-7; 9 bases are shared with TRBD1. The CDR3 runs to 14 residues. Germline V gene lookup returns CDR1 SNHLY and CDR2 FYNNEI. V lost 8 bases, J lost 3 bases, and 8 bases stayed unmatched.

At least ten counts were recorded for this clonotype. The rearrangement uses TRBV7-2 and TRBJ1-1; TRBD1 agrees at 8 bases. The V gene's germline CDR1 is SGHTA and CDR2 FQGNSA. V dropped 1 base and J dropped 5; count of bases not matched to a gene: 6. This CDR3 is built from 15 residues. The CDR3 protein is CASSLVQGARTEAFF. As DNA, the CDR3 is TGTGCCAGCAGCTTAGTTCAGGGGGCTCGGACTGAAGCTTTCTTT.

Comments on this clonotype: A much larger clone differs from this one at a single base, so this may be a read error. V and J are TRBV18 and TRBJ2-7, with D maybe TRBD2 (7 bases). The V end lost 0 bases, the J end lost 2 bases, and 11 bases lay between the germline ends. CDR3 length: 15 amino acids. CDR1 and CDR2 from the germline V gene are KGHSH and LQKENI. CDR3 in amino acids: CASSPPAGATYEQYF. Here the CDR3 DNA reads TGTGCCAGCTCACCACCGGCGGGGGCCACCTACGAGCAGTACTTC. Combining the CDR3 with reference TRBV18 and TRBJ2-7 gives the whole variable domain NAGVMQNPRHLVRRRGQEARLRCSPMKGHSHVYWYRQLPEEGLKFMVYLQKENIIDESGMPKERFSAEFPKEGPSILRIQQVVRGDSAAYFCASSPPAGATYEQYFGPGTRLTVT.

This clonotype was seen repeatedly, ten times or more. This chain uses TRBV4-3 with TRBJ1-2; unclear D gene. Looked up from germline, CDR1 is LGHNA and CDR2 is YSLEER. Trimming shortened V by 0 bases and J by 2 bases, and 10 bases separated the two germline ends. There are 15 residues in the CDR3. CDR3 nucleotide sequence: TGCGCCAGCAGCCAAGAGCAGGACCTCAACTATGGCTACACCTTC. Protein sequence: CASSQEQDLNYGYTF.

The sample holds a few counts of this clonotype. The CDR3 region has the DNA TGCAGCGTGGCGCGTGGGGGGATCGAGGAGCTGTTTTTT. Protein: CSVARGGIEELFF. This sequence joins TRBV29-1 and TRBJ2-2; D may be TRBD2 (6 bases). CDR1 SQVTM and CDR2 ANQGSEA come from the germline V gene. Deletions cut 6 bases from V and 10 bases from J, with 18 bases between. The CDR3 contains 13 residues.

This clonotype has a handful of counts. This chain links TRBV7-2 with TRBJ2-5, with 9 positions matching TRBD1. Germline V gene lookup returns CDR1 SGHTA and CDR2 FQGNSA. J was trimmed by 4 bases and V by 7 bases; bases with no gene match: 4. The CDR3 length is 13 residues. CDR3 sequence reads: CASTQDRGETQYF. The CDR3 coding sequence is TGTGCCAGCACCCAGGACAGGGGAGAGACCCAGTACTTC.